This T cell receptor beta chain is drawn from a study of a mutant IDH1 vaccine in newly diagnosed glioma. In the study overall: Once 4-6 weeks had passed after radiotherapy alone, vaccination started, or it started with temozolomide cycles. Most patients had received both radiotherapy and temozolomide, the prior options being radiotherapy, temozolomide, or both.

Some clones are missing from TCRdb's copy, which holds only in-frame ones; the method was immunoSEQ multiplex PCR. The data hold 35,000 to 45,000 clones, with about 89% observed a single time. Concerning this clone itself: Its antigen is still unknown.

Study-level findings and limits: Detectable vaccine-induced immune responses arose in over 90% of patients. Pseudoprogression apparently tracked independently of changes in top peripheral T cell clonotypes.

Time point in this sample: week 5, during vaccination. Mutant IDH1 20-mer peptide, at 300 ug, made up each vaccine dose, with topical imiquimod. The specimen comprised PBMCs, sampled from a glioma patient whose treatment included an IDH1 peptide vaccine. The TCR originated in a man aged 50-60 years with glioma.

CDR3 bases: TGTGCCAGCAGCTTAGGTGGTGGGCTCAGCGGGGAGCTGTTTTTT. Protein product: CASSLGGGLSGELFF. This chain connects TRBV11-3 to TRBJ2-2; no clear D gene. Germline V gene sequence: CDR1 SGHNT, CDR2 YENEEA. V dropped 1 base and J dropped 7 bases, with 13 bases sitting between them. This CDR3 is 15 amino acids long.